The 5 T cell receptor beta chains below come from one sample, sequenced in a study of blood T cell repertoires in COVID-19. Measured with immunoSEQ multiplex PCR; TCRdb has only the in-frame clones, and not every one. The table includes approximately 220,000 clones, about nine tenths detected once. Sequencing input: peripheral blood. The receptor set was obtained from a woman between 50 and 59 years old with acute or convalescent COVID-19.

The CDR3 bases are TGCAGCGCCGGACAGGCTTACAATGAGCAGTTCTTC. Translation: CSAGQAYNEQFF. The gene calls are TRBV29-1 and TRBJ2-1, with 7 bases identical to TRBD1. This CDR3 has 12 residues. Germline lookup yields CDR1 SQVTM and CDR2 ANQGSEA. V dropped 7 bases and J dropped 4; count of bases not matched to a gene: 4.

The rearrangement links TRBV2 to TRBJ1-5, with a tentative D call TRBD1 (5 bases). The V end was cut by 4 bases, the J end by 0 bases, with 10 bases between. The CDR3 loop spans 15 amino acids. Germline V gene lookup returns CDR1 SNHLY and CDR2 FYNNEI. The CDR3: CASSAGGYSNQPQHF. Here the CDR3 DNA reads TGTGCCAGCAGTGCTGGGGGGTATAGCAATCAGCCCCAGCATTTT. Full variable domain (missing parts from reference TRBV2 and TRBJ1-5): EPEVTQTPSHQVTQMGQEVILRCVPISNHLYFYWYRQILGQKVEFLVSFYNNEISEKSEIFDDQFSVERPDGSNFTLKIRSTKLEDSAMYFCASSAGGYSNQPQHFGDGTRLSIL.

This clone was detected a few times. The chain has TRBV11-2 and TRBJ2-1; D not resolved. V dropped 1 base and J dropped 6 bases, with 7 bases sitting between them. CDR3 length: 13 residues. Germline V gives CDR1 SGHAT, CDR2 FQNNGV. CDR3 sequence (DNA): TGTGCCAGCAGCTTAGGGCTAGTCAATGAGCAGTTCTTC. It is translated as CASSLGLVNEQFF.

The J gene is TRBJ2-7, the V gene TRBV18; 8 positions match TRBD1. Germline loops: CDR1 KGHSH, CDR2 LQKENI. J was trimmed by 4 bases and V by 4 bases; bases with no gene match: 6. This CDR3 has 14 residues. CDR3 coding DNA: TGTGCCAGCTCACGAGCGGACAGGGCTTACGAGCAGTACTTC. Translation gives CASSRADRAYEQYF. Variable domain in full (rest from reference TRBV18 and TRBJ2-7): NAGVMQNPRHLVRRRGQEARLRCSPMKGHSHVYWYRQLPEEGLKFMVYLQKENIIDESGMPKERFSAEFPKEGPSILRIQQVVRGDSAAYFCASSRADRAYEQYFGPGTRLTVT.

The CDR3 DNA follows: TGTGCCAGCAGCCTTGACACCCCAATGGAGACCCAGTACTTC. The encoded protein is CASSLDTPMETQYF. The J gene is TRBJ2-5, the V gene TRBV5-6, with unresolved D. The CDR3 extends over 14 amino acids. Germline V lookup: CDR1 SGHDT, CDR2 YYEEEE. V lost 4 bases and J 5 bases, leaving 15 bases between the germline ends.